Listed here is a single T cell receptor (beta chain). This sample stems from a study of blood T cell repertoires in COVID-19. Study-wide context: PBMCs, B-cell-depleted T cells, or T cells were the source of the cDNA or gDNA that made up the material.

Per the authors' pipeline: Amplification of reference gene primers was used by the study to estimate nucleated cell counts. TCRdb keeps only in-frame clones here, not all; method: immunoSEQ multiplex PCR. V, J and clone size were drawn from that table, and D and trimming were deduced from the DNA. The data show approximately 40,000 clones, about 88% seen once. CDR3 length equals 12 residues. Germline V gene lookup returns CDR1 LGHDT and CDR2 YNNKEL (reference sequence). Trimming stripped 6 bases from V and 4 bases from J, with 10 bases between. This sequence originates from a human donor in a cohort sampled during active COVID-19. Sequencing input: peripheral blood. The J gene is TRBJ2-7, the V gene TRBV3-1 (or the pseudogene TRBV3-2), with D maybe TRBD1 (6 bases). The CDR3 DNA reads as TGTGCCAGCAGGTACAGGGTGTACGAGCAGTACTTC. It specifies CASRYRVYEQYF.